These T cell receptor beta chains were read from a single sample in a study of Graves' ophthalmopathy and Graves' hyperthyroidism. MiXCR, run by TCRdb on the multiplex PCR reads, gives a single entry per CDR3 protein. The table records 200,000 to 300,000 distinct CDR3 sequences, 45% to 55% of them present only once. Sequencing was done on a sample of peripheral blood. The receptors were sampled from an adult man with Graves' ophthalmopathy. Each CDR3 is given with its conserved first and last residue. D genes are given only for firm matches. The size of a clone is reported for some rows only, either as once, few or many, or as a class for expanded clones.

j_call d_call v_call clone_size cdr3_nt cdr3_aa
TRBJ1-4 - TRBV9 - TGTGCCAGCAGCGTTGAGGGGGGCTCGGGGGAAAAACTGTTTTTT CASSVEGGSGEKLFF
TRBJ2-5 - TRBV20-1 few TGCAGCGAACTGGACAGTCAAGAGACCCAGTACTTC CSELDSQETQYF
TRBJ1-1 - TRBV19 - TGTGCCAGTAGTATTCCGGGACAACTAAACACTGAAGCTTTCTTT CASSIPGQLNTEAFF
TRBJ2-7 TRBD1 TRBV20-1 - TGCAGTGCTAGGGACAGGGGCTACGAGCAGTACTTC CSARDRGYEQYF
TRBJ1-2 - TRBV7-9 - TGTGCCAGCAGCCAGGGCGGGGGCTACACCTTC CASSQGGGYTF
TRBJ1-1 - TRBV6-1 - TGTGCCAGCAGTGAATATGGGGAAGGTGGTTTGAACACTGAAGCTTTCTTT CASSEYGEGGLNTEAFF
TRBJ2-2 - TRBV4-1 - TGCGCCAGCAGCCAAGATCCACAGATGAACACCGGGGAGCTGTTTTTT CASSQDPQMNTGELFF
TRBJ2-7 - TRBV5-1 - TGTGCCAGCAGCTTGGGCGCAGGCTCCGAGCAGTACTTC CASSLGAGSEQYF
TRBJ2-5 - TRBV7-9 few TGTGCCAGCAGCTTAGCGGGTACCCAAGAGACCCAGTACTTC CASSLAGTQETQYF
TRBJ1-3 - TRBV7-2 few TGTGCCAGCAGCTTAGGAGGCACAGCAGCTGGAAACACCATATATTTT CASSLGGTAAGNTIYF
TRBJ2-2 - TRBV5-4 many TGTGCCAGCAGCGTTGACAGCACCGGGGAGCTGTTTTTT CASSVDSTGELFF
TRBJ2-5 TRBD1 TRBV20-1 - TGCAGTGCTCGGACAGGGGGTGAGACCCAGTACTTC CSARTGGETQYF
TRBJ2-7 - TRBV10-3 - TGTGCCATCAGTGAGGGGAACAGGCGATACTTC CAISEGNRRYF
TRBJ2-7 TRBD1 TRBV20-1 - TGCAGTGCTAGTCCTGGGACAGGGGTTGGCGAGCAGCACTTC CSASPGTGVGEQHF
TRBJ1-2 - TRBV10-3 few TGTGCCAGCAGTGAAACGGCCGACAGCCCTAACTATGGCTACACCTTC CASSETADSPNYGYTF
TRBJ1-6 - TRBV6-2/TRBV6-3 - TGTGCCAGCAGTGAAGCGCTTGATTCACCCCTCCACTTT CASSEALDSPLHF
TRBJ1-2 TRBD1 TRBV20-1 many TGCACCGACAGGGGAGGCTATGGCTACACCTTC CTDRGGYGYTF
TRBJ1-4 - TRBV7-9 - TGTGCCAGCAGCCAAGTCATGGGTGAAAAACTGTTTTTT CASSQVMGEKLFF
TRBJ1-2 - TRBV6-6 few TGTGCCAGCACCACGCCGGGGCGGGGGCAAGGCTACACCTTC CASTTPGRGQGYTF
TRBJ1-6 TRBD1 TRBV20-1 - TGCAGTGCTAGACCTTTCGCCGGACAGGGAGTTTCACCCCTCCACTTT CSARPFAGQGVSPLHF
TRBJ2-5 - TRBV7-2 few TGTGCCAGCAGCTCTAGGCTGGGGGCCCAGTACTTC CASSSRLGAQYF
TRBJ2-6 - TRBV7-2 - TGTCCCAGCAGCCTCAGAGGCAGGGGCGCTGGGGCCAACGTCCTGACTTTC CPSSLRGRGAGANVLTF
TRBJ2-6 TRBD1 TRBV7-3 - TGTGCCAGCAGCCACTCCGGGACAGCCTTCTCTGGGGCCAACGTCCTGACTTTC CASSHSGTAFSGANVLTF
TRBJ2-3 - TRBV9 - TGTGCCAGCAGCGTAGGAGGGTTGGGTACGCAGTATTTT CASSVGGLGTQYF
TRBJ1-2 - TRBV7-8 - TGTGCCAGCAGCTTAGAGTTCGCGGGAAACTATGGCTACACCTTC CASSLEFAGNYGYTF
TRBJ2-7 TRBD2 TRBV7-2 many TGTGCCAGCAGCTTTACTCCGGGACTAGCCTACGAGCAGTACTTC CASSFTPGLAYEQYF
TRBJ2-5 TRBD1 TRBV20-1 - TGCAGTGCTAGAAACAACAGGGGTGAGACCCAGTACTTC CSARNNRGETQYF
TRBJ2-2 TRBD1 TRBV20-1 few TGCAGTGCGTACACGGGACAGGGGGATGGAACCGGGGAGCTGTTTTTT CSAYTGQGDGTGELFF
TRBJ2-3 TRBD2 TRBV10-3 - TGTGCCATCGGCACCGGGACTAGCGGGAAAGATACGCAGTATTTT CAIGTGTSGKDTQYF
TRBJ1-6 TRBD1 TRBV9 - TGTGCCAGCAGTTTAACCGGGACAGACCCCAATTCACCCCTCCACTTT CASSLTGTDPNSPLHF
TRBJ2-7 - TRBV20-1 - TGCAGTGCCAGACCTGGGACCCATTACGAGCAGTACTTC CSARPGTHYEQYF
TRBJ1-2 - TRBV7-3 few TGTGCCAGCAGCTTCGCCCGCGGGGATGGCTACACCTTC CASSFARGDGYTF
TRBJ1-5 - TRBV12-3/TRBV12-4 - TGTGCCAGCAGCTTCCCGTACGGGATAGGGCATCAGCCCCAGCATTTT CASSFPYGIGHQPQHF
TRBJ2-5 - TRBV10-2 - TGCGCCAGCAGTGACCAGGGGTGGGAGACCCAGTACTTC CASSDQGWETQYF
TRBJ2-5 - TRBV12-5 - TGTGCCAGCAGTGGCGCGGGGTCTCGAGCAGAGACCCAGTACTTC CASSGAGSRAETQYF
TRBJ2-5 TRBD1 TRBV5-1 few TGTGCCAGCAGCCTGGGGGACAGCCAAGAGACCCAGTACTTC CASSLGDSQETQYF
TRBJ1-5 - TRBV14 - TGTGCCAGCGAAGCTACGGGATATAGCAATCAGCCCCAGCATTTT CASEATGYSNQPQHF
TRBJ2-7 TRBD1 TRBV10-3 few TGTGCCATCAGTCGTATGCTTCTCCGGGACAGGGCGTACGAGCAGTACTTC CAISRMLLRDRAYEQYF
TRBJ2-5 TRBD2 TRBV6-1 - TGTGCCAGCAGGGGACTAGCGGAAGAGACCCAGTACTTC CASRGLAEETQYF
TRBJ1-5 - TRBV14 - TGTGCCAGCAGCCAATTTGGTCAGCCCCAGCATTTT CASSQFGQPQHF
TRBJ2-5 - TRBV7-2 many TGTGCCAGCAGCAGGTCGTACAGGCAAGAGACCCAGTACTTC CASSRSYRQETQYF
TRBJ2-5 TRBD1 TRBV7-9 - TGTGCCAGCAGCCGTTGGGACAGAGAAGAGACCCAGTACTTC CASSRWDREETQYF
TRBJ2-7 - TRBV9 - TGTGCCAGCAGCGTAGGGGATAACAATCACGAGCAGTACTTC CASSVGDNNHEQYF
TRBJ1-2 TRBD1 TRBV24-1 few TGTGCCACCAGTGATCCTTGGACAGGGGCTGGCTACACCTTC CATSDPWTGAGYTF
TRBJ1-5 TRBD1 TRBV20-1 - TGCAGTGCTAGAACAGGGGGCATTAATCAGCCCCAGCATTTT CSARTGGINQPQHF
TRBJ2-7 - TRBV10-2 - TGTGCCAGCAGTGGGAGGACAGGCTATACCTACGAGCAGTACTTC CASSGRTGYTYEQYF
TRBJ1-5 - TRBV12-5 few TGTGCTAGTGGTTTGGGTGGTCAGCCCCAGCATTTT CASGLGGQPQHF
TRBJ2-7 - TRBV7-3 - TGTGCCAGCAGCTTAGCGATAGGGGTCGGCGAGCAGTACTTC CASSLAIGVGEQYF
TRBJ2-7 - TRBV7-2 - TGTGCCAGCAGCTCCGGGACTCACTCGACCGAGCAGTACTTC CASSSGTHSTEQYF
TRBJ2-5 - TRBV6-6 few TGTGCCAGCAGTGAAGAGGACTGGGAAGAGACCCAGTACTTC CASSEEDWEETQYF
TRBJ2-2 - TRBV29-1 few TGCAGCGTTGTGAGGGATCAACACGGGGAGCTGTTTTTT CSVVRDQHGELFF
TRBJ1-6 - TRBV7-6 - TGTGCCAGCAGCTTAAACAGGGTCAATAATTCACCCCTCCACTTT CASSLNRVNNSPLHF
TRBJ2-4 - TRBV29-1 few TGCAGCGTTGCGAATCGGGGTGCCAAAAACATTCAGTACTTC CSVANRGAKNIQYF
TRBJ2-5 TRBD2 TRBV5-4 once TGCGCCAGCAGCCTCTCCGGGACTAGCGGGGGGGTTCAAGAGACCCAGTACTTC CASSLSGTSGGVQETQYF
TRBJ2-2 - TRBV29-1 - TGCAGCGTTGAAGGGGGCGCTACCGGGGAGCTGTTTTTT CSVEGGATGELFF